The entry that follows covers one TCR beta chain sequence. Its antigen is still unknown. Base quality data are lacking; no much larger clone is found one base away. CDR1 and CDR2 are read off the germline V gene as SGHTA and FQGTGA. V is trimmed back by 5 bases and J by 2 bases, and the junction contains 6 bases that no gene match accounts for. From the cysteine through the phenylalanine, the CDR3 covers 15 amino acids. Left in the record is the CDR3 DNA by itself, 45 bases read in frame from the first base. Library preparation was by the immunoSEQ multiplex PCR assay. This is the immuneACCESS table as TCRdb keeps it, with only in-frame sequences that have V and J called. A part of the clones is gone; compared with another copy, unresolved V genes explain less than half, and the rest is unexplained. The sample table shows tens of thousands of clones, and about 94% are seen once. The ten largest clones capture around 2.5% of the sample.

The data are from a study of T cell changes during pregnancy in multiple sclerosis (dated by TCRdb to between 2018 and 2020). Broadly, across the study: The study examined how the T cell repertoire changed over the course of pregnancy in women with multiple sclerosis.

The receptor chain draws on TRBV7-3 and TRBJ2-3, with 8 middle bases fitting TRBD2. The sample in question was peripheral blood, obtained in the third trimester of pregnancy. The source of this sequence is a female donor with multiple sclerosis, enrolled in a pregnancy study. The DNA sequence is TGTGCCAGCAGCGCCCGCGGGGGGTTCACAGATACGCAGTATTTT. Its protein is CASSARGGFTDTQYF.